What follows describes a single T cell receptor beta chain. The antigen is unknown. The CDR3 totals 17 residues. Deletions cut 4 bases from V and 5 bases from J, with 26 bases between. CDR1 and CDR2 from the germline V gene are SQVTM and ANQGSEA. The source of the sample is a study of shared clonotypes between healthy human individuals. Study-wide results and limits: Despite large depth, sorted-subset datasets appeared incompletely sequenced. Naive subsets typically showed greater estimated richness than memory subsets.

Naive CD8 cells comprised CD45RO-negative, CCR7-positively selected cells, excluding terminally differentiated effector memory CD45RA+ cells. At the deep level, the assay was run. The assay was immunoSEQ multiplex PCR, and TCRdb's table has in-frame clones only and misses some. The profile shows some 2 million clones, roughly 95% of them singletons. The sample consisted of naive CD8+ T cells sorted from blood. The receptor comes from a man younger than 35 in good health. The chain links TRBV29-1 to TRBJ1-1; tentatively, D is TRBD1 (6 bases). CDR3 in amino acids: CSVVWDGGPAWSTEAFF. CDR3 coding DNA: TGCAGCGTTGTTTGGGATGGGGGGCCAGCCTGGAGTACTGAAGCTTTCTTT.